The clone carrying this T cell receptor (beta chain) was picked up many times. The sample is drawn from a study of glioma-infiltrating T cells. The iRepertoire nested amplicon-rescue multiplex PCR amplified TCR alpha and beta CDR3s from RNA. Input was about 100-450 ng of tissue mRNA or PBMC total RNA. TCRdb processed the multiplex PCR reads anew with MiXCR; each CDR3 protein has one entry. The table includes about 110,000 distinct CDR3 sequences, 25% to 30% detected once. The V and J ends lost 7 bases and 2 bases respectively, with 14 bases between them. Germline V CDR1 and CDR2: MNHEY, SMNVEV (reference sequence). The CDR3 spans 14 residues.

The specimen sequenced was glioma tissue, nonneoplastic brain tissue, or PBMCs (not recorded which). This TCR was recovered from a human donor with low-grade glioma or glioblastoma, undergoing nonglioma brain surgery, or in good health (not recorded which). The chain combines TRBV27 with TRBJ1-2; D possibly corresponds to TRBD1 (5 bases). The CDR3 spells CASKTRDVNYGYTF. The CDR3 bases are TGTGCCAGCAAGACACGGGACGTCAACTATGGCTACACCTTC.